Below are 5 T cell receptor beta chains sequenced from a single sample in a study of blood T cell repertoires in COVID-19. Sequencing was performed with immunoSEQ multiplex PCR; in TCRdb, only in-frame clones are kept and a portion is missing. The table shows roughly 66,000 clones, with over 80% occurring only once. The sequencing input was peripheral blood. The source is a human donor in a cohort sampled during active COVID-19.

The CDR3 protein is CAWSPSSGYEQYF. CDR3 bases: TGTGCCTGGAGTCCTTCGAGCGGGTACGAGCAGTACTTC. This chain connects TRBV30 to TRBJ2-7, with a tentative D call TRBD2 (6 bases). V gave up 2 bases and J gave up 4 bases, with 12 bases separating them. Germline lookup yields CDR1 GTSNPN and CDR2 SVGIG (reference sequence). The CDR3 is 13 residues long. Full variable domain (outside the CDR3, taken from reference TRBV30 and TRBJ2-7): SQTIHQWPATLVQPVGSPLSLECTVEGTSNPNLYWYRQAAGRGLQLLFYSVGIGQISSEVPQNLSASRPQDRQFILSSKKLLLSDSGFYLCAWSPSSGYEQYFGPGTRLTVT.

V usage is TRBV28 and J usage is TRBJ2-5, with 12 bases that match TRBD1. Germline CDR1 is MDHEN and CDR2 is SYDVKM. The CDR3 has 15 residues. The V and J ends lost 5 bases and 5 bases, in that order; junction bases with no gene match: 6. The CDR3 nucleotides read TGTGCCAGCAGTGACGGGACAGGGGGCTTTGAGACCCAGTACTTC. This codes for CASSDGTGGFETQYF.

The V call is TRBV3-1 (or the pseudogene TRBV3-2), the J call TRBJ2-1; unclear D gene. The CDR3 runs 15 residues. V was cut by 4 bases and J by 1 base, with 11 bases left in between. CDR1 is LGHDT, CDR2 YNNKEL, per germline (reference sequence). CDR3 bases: TGTGCCAGCAGCCTTGGCAGTGTATCCTACAATGAGCAGTTCTTC. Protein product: CASSLGSVSYNEQFF.

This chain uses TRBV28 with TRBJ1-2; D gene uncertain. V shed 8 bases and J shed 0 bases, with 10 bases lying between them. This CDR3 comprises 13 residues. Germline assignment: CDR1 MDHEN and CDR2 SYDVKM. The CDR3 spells CASQEDSNYGYTF. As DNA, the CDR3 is TGTGCCAGCCAAGAAGACTCTAACTATGGCTACACCTTC.

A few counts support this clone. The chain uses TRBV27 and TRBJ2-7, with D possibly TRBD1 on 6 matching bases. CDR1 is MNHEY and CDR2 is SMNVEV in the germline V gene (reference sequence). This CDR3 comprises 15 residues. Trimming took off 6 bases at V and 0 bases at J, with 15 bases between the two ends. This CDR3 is CASSYWLDSSYEQYF. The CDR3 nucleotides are TGTGCCAGCAGCTATTGGTTGGACAGCTCCTACGAGCAGTACTTC.